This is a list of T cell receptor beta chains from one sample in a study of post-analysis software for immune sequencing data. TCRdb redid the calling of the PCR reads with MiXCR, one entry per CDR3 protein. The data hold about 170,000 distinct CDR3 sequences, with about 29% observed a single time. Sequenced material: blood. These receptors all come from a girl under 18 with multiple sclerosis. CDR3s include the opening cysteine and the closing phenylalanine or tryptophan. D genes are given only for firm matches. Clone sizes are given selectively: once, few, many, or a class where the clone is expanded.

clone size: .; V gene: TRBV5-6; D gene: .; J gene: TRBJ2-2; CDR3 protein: CASSLRVANTGELFF; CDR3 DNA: TGTGCCAGCAGCTTACGGGTCGCGAACACCGGGGAGCTGTTTTTT
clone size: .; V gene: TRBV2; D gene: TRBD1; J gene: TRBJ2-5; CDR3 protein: CASGQGQETQYF; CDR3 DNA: TGTGCCAGCGGACAGGGCCAAGAGACCCAGTACTTC
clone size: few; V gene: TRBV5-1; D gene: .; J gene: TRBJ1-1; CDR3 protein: CASSGEGVYTEAFF; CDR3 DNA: TGCGCCAGCAGCGGGGAGGGAGTATACACTGAAGCTTTCTTT
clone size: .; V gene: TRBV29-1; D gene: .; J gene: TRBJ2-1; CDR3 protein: CSGGDIYNEQFF; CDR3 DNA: TGCAGCGGAGGGGACATCTACAATGAGCAGTTCTTC
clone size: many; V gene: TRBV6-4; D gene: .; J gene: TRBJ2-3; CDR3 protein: CASSDLPGDTQYF; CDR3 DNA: TGTGCCAGCAGTGACCTCCCCGGAGATACGCAGTATTTT
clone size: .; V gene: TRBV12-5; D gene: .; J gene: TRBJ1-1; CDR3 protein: CASDPNSKNTEAFF; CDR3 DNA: TGTGCTAGTGATCCTAATTCAAAGAACACTGAAGCTTTCTTT
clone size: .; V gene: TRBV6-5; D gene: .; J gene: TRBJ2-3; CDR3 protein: CASNPWESPTDTQYF; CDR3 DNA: TGTGCCAGCAATCCCTGGGAGAGTCCCACAGATACGCAGTATTTT
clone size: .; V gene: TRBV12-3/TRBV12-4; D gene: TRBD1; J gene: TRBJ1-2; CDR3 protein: CVSSSSGGEGYTF; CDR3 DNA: TGTGTCAGCAGTTCCTCAGGGGGCGAGGGCTACACCTTC
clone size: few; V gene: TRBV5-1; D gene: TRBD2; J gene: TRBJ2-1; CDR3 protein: CASSLDLGLARTVEQFF; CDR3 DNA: TGCGCCAGCAGCTTGGACCTGGGACTAGCCCGAACTGTTGAGCAGTTCTTC
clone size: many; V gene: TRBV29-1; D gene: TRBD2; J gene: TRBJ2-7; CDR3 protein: CSVEWDSGSNYEQYF; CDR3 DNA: TGCAGCGTTGAGTGGGATAGCGGGAGCAACTACGAGCAGTACTTC
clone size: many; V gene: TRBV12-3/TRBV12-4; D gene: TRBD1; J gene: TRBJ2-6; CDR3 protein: CASRDGQGANSGANVLTF; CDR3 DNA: TGTGCCAGCAGGGACGGACAGGGGGCCAACTCTGGGGCCAACGTCCTGACTTTC
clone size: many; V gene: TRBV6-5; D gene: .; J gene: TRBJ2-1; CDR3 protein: CASAQAGAYNEQFF; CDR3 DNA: TGTGCCAGCGCCCAAGCGGGCGCCTACAATGAGCAGTTCTTC
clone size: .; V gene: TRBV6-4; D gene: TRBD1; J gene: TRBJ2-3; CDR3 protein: CASSDGTATDTQYF; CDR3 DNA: TGTGCCAGCAGTGACGGGACAGCCACAGATACGCAGTATTTT
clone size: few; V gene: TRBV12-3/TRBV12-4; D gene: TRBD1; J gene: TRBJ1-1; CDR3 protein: CASSRRRDRGTEAFF; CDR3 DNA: TGTGCCAGCAGCCGAAGGAGGGACAGGGGCACTGAAGCTTTCTTT
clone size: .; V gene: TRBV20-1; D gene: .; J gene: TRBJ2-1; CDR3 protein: CSARDSGGDIYNEQFF; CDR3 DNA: TGCAGTGCTAGAGATTCGGGTGGGGACATCTACAATGAGCAGTTCTTC
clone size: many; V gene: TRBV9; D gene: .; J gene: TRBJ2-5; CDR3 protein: CASSTAQETQYF; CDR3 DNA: TGTGCCAGCAGTACAGCTCAAGAGACCCAGTACTTC
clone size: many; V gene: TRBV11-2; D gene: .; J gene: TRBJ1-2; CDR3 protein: CASSVDNYQMENYGYTF; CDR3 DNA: TGTGCCAGCAGCGTAGACAACTACCAGATGGAGAACTATGGCTACACCTTC
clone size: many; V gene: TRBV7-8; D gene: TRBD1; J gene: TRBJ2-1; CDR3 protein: CASSLEDRGFNEQFF; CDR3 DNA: TGTGCCAGCAGCTTGGAAGACAGGGGCTTCAATGAGCAGTTCTTC
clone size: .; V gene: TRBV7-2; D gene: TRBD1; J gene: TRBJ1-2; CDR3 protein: CASSYPRTGVGYTF; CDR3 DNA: TGTGCCAGCAGCTATCCCCGGACAGGGGTAGGCTACACCTTC
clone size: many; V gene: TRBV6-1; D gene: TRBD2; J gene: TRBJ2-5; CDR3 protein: CASRGLAEETQYF; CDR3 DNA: TGTGCCAGCAGGGGACTAGCTGAAGAGACCCAGTACTTC
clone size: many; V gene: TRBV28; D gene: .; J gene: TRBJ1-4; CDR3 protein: CASSTPGKANEKLFF; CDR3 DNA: TGTGCCAGCAGTACGCCCGGAAAGGCTAATGAAAAACTGTTTTTT
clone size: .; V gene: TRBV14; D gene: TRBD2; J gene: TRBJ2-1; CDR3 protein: CASSPPGLGAYNEQFF; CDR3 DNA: TGTGCCAGCAGTCCTCCGGGACTAGGGGCCTACAATGAGCAGTTCTTC
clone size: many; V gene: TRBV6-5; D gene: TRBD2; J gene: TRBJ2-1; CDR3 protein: CASSHRLAGDYNEQFF; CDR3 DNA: TGTGCCAGCAGCCATAGACTAGCGGGGGACTACAATGAGCAGTTCTTC
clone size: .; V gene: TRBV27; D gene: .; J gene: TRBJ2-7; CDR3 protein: CASRGEDSYEQYF; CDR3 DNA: TGTGCCAGCAGAGGAGAGGATTCCTACGAGCAGTACTTC
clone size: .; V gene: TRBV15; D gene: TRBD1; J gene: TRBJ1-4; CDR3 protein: CATSRDGTGAANEKLFF; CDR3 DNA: TGTGCCACCAGCAGAGATGGGACAGGAGCCGCAAATGAAAAACTGTTTTTT
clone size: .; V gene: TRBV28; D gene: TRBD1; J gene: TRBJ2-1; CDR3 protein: CASSLYRGRPYNEQFF; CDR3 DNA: TGCGCCAGCAGTTTGTACAGGGGGCGCCCCTACAATGAGCAGTTCTTC
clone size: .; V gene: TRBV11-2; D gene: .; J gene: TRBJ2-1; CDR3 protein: CASSLAGRSYNEQFF; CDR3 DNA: TGTGCCAGCAGCTTAGCAGGGCGCTCCTACAATGAGCAGTTCTTC
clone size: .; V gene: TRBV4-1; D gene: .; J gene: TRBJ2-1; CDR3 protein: CASSQLRSSAYNEQFF; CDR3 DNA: TGCGCCAGCAGCCAACTCAGGTCCTCCGCCTACAATGAGCAGTTCTTC
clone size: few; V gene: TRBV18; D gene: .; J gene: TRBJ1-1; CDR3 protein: CASSPPVAQGKTEAFF; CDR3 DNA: TGTGCCAGCTCACCACCGGTCGCGCAGGGGAAAACTGAAGCTTTCTTT